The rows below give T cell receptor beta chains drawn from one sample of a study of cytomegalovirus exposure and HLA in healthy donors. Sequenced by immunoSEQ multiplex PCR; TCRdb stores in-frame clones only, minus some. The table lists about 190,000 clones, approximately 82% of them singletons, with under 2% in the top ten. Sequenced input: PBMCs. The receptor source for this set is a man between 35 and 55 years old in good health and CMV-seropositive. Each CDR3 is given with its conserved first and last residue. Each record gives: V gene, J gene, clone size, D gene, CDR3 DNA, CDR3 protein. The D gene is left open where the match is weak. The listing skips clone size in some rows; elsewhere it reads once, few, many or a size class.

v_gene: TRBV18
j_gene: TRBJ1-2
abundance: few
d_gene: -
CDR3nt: TGTGCCAGCTCACCACCGTCACGGGGAACTAACTATGGCTACACCTTC
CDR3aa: CASSPPSRGTNYGYTF

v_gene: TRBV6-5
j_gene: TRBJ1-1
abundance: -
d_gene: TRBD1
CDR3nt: TGTGCCAGCAGAACAGGGGACACTGAAGCTTTCTTT
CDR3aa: CASRTGDTEAFF

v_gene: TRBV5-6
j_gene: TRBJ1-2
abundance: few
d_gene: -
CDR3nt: TGTGCCAGCAGCTCCAGATATGGTGGCTACACCTTC
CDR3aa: CASSSRYGGYTF

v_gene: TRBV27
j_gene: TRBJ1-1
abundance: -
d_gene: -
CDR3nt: TGTGCCAGCAGTTTACTGGGGGGACCCACTGAAGCTTTCTTT
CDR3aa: CASSLLGGPTEAFF

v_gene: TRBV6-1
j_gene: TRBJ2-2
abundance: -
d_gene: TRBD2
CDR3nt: TGTGCCAGCAGGGAACTAGCGGGAGTAAAAATCGGGGAGCTGTTTTTT
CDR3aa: CASRELAGVKIGELFF

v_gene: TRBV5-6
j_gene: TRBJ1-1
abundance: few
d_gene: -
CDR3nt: TGTGCCAGCATCCCAGGGCGTCTGAACACTGAAGCTTTCTTT
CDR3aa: CASIPGRLNTEAFF

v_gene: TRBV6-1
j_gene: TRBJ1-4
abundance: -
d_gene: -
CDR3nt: TGTGCCAGCGGGGCGGGGGGCGCGGGTGAAAAACTGTTTTTT
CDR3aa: CASGAGGAGEKLFF

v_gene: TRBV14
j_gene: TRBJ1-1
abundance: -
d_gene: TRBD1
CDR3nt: TGTGCCAGCAGCCATCACAGGGGTGGGAGCACTGAAGCTTTCTTT
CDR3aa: CASSHHRGGSTEAFF

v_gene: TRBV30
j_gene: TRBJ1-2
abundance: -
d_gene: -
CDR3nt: TGTGCCTGGACTACAGCTCCTGGCGGGGGCTACACCTTC
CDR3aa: CAWTTAPGGGYTF

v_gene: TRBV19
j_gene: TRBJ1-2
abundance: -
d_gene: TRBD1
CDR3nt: TGTGCCAGTAGGTCCGGGACAGCCTATGGCTACACCTTC
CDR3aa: CASRSGTAYGYTF

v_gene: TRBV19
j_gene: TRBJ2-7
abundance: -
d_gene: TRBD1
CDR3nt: TGTGCCAGTAGTCTTGGACAGGGCCCCTACGAGCAGTACTTC
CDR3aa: CASSLGQGPYEQYF

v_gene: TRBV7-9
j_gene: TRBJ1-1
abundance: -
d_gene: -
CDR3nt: TGTTCCAGTACTGGGGGGGGAGCTTTCTTT
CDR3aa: CSSTGGGAFF

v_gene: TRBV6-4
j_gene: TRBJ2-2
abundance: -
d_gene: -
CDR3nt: TGTGCCAGCAGTTCAGGAGGGAACACCGGGGAGCTGTTTTTT
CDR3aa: CASSSGGNTGELFF

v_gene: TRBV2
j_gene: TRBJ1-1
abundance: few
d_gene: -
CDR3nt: TGTGCCAGCAGGGACTACATGAACACTGAAGCTTTCTTT
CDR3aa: CASRDYMNTEAFF

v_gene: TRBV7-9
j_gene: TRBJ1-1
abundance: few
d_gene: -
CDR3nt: TGTGCCAGCAAAGCGACCCTCCCAACTAACACTGAAGCTTTCTTT
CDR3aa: CASKATLPTNTEAFF

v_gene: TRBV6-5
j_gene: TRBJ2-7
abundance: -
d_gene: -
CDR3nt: TGTGCCAGCAGTCTGACGAGGGTCGGGTACGAGCAGTACTTC
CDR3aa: CASSLTRVGYEQYF

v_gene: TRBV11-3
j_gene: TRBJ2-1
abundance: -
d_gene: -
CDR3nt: TGTGCCAGCAGCGCAACAGGGGTGGGGGGCAATGAGCAGTTCTTC
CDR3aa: CASSATGVGGNEQFF

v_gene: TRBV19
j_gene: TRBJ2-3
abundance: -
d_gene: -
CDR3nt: TGTGCCAGTAGTATCCTCGGAGGGACAGATACGCAGTATTTT
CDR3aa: CASSILGGTDTQYF

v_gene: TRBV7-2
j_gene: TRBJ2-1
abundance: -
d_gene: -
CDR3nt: TGTGCCAGCAGCTCCTTAGCGTTAAGCTCCTACAATGAGCAGTTCTTC
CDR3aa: CASSSLALSSYNEQFF

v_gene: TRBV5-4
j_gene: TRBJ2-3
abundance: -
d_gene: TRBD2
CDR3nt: TGTGCCACCAGCCCCGCGGGAGGGCCGGGAGATACGCAGTATTTT
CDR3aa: CATSPAGGPGDTQYF

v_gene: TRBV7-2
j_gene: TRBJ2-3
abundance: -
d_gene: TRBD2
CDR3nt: TGTGCCAGCAGCTCCGCCGGGGGGACGCCGAGTACGCAGTATTTT
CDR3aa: CASSSAGGTPSTQYF

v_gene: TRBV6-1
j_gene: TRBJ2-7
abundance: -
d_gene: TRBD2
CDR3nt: TGTGCCAGCACCCACGCGGGGGGCTCCTACGAGCAGTACTTC
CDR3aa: CASTHAGGSYEQYF

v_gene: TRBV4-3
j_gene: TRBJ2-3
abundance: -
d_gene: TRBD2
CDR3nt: TGCGCCAGCAGCCGGGGACTAGCCGGGAGCACAGATACGCAGTATTTT
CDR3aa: CASSRGLAGSTDTQYF

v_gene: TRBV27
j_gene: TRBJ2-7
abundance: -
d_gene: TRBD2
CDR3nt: TGTGCCAGCAGTCCCCAAAGCGGGAGGATCTACGAGCAGTACTTC
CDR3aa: CASSPQSGRIYEQYF

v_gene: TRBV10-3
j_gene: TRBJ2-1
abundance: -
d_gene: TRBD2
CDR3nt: TGTGCCATCAGTGAGTCGGGTTGGGGGAGGGCCGCCAATGAGCAGTTCTTC
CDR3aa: CAISESGWGRAANEQFF

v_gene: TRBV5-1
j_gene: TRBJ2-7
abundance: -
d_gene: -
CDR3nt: TGCGCCAGCAGCTTGTTACCGATGAGCTCCTACGAGCAGTACTTC
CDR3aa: CASSLLPMSSYEQYF

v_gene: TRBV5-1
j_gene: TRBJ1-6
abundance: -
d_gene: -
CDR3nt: TGCGCCAGCAGCTTGGGACACCCATCTTCACCCCTCCACTTT
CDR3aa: CASSLGHPSSPLHF

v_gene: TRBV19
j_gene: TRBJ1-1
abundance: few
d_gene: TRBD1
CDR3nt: TGTGCCAGTAGTACCGGGACAGGGATCCCTGAAGCTTTCTTT
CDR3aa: CASSTGTGIPEAFF

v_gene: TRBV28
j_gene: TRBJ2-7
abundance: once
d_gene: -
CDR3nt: TGTGCCAGCAGTTTACCCCAGGGGACAAACGAGCAGTACTTC
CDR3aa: CASSLPQGTNEQYF

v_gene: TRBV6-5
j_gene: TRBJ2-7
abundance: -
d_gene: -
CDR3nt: TGTGCCAGCAATCCCCGACAGGCGGTCGAGCAGTACTTC
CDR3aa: CASNPRQAVEQYF

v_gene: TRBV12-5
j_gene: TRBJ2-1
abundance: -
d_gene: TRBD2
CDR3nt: TGTGCTAGTGGTTTCGGGGGGAGCTCCTACAATGAGCAGTTCTTC
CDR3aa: CASGFGGSSYNEQFF

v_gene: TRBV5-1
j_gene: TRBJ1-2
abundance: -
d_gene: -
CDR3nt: TGCGCCAGCAGCTTGGCGGCAGGGTCTAACTATGGCTACACCTTC
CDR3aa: CASSLAAGSNYGYTF

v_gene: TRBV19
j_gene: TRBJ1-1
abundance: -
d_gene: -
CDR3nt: TGTGCCAGTAGTGGACGGGGAATGAACACTGAAGCTTTCTTT
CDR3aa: CASSGRGMNTEAFF

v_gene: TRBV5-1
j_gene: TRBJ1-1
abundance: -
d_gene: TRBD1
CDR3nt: TGCGCCAGCAGCTTGGCGGCAGGGGGCTGGAACACTGAAGCTTTCTTT
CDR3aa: CASSLAAGGWNTEAFF

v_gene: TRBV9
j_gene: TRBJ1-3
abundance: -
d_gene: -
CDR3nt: TGTGCCAGCAGCGTAGATGGGGGCGTCGGAAACACCATATATTTT
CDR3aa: CASSVDGGVGNTIYF

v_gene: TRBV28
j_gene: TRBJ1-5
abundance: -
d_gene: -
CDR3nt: TGTGCCAGCAGTTTTATCCCAGATCAGCCCCAGCATTTT
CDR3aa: CASSFIPDQPQHF

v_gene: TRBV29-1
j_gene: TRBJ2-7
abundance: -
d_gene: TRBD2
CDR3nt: TGCAGCGTGGGGGAGGGCCTGACCGCCGAGCAGTACTTC
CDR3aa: CSVGEGLTAEQYF

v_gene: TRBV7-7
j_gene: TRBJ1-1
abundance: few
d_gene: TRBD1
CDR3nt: TGTGCTAGCAGCTCGGACAGGGACACTGAAGCTTTCTTT
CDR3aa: CASSSDRDTEAFF

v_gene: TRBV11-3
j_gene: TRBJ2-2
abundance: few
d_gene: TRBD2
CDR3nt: TGTGCCAGCAGCGGGACTAGCGGGAGCGTCACCGGGGAGCTGTTTTTT
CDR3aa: CASSGTSGSVTGELFF

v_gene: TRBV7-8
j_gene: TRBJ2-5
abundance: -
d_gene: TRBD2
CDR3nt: TGTGCCAGCAGCTTCTTTATAGCGGGAGAGATTGGGTTTCAAGAGACCCAGTACTTC
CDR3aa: CASSFFIAGEIGFQETQYF

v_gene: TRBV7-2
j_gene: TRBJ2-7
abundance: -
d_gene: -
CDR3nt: TGTGCCAGCAGCTCCGGCCTTGGGGGGTTAGGGTACGAGCAGTACTTC
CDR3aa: CASSSGLGGLGYEQYF

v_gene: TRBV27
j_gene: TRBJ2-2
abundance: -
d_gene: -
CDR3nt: TGTGCCAGCAGCCGACGACGGGGAGTTGGGAACACCGGGGAGCTGTTTTTT
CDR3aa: CASSRRRGVGNTGELFF

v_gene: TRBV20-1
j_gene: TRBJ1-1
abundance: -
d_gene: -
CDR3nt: TGCAGTGCTAGGTCCGGGACTGAAGCTTTCTTT
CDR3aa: CSARSGTEAFF

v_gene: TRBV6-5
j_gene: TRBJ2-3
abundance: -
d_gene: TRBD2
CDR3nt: TGTGCCAGCAGCCAAGGACTAGCGGGAGTAGATACGCAGTATTTT
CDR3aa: CASSQGLAGVDTQYF

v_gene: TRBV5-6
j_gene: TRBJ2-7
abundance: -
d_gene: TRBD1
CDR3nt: TGTGCCAGCAGCTTGTATGGGACAGTAGACGAGCAGTACTTC
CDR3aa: CASSLYGTVDEQYF

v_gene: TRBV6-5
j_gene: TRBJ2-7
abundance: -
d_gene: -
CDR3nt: TGTGCCAGCAAAAGAGGAGGGGCCGGTATCTACGAGCAGTACTTC
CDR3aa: CASKRGGAGIYEQYF

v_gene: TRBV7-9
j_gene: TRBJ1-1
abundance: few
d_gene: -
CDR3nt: TGTGCCAGCAGCTTAGAACGGACTGAAGCTTTCTTT
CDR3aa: CASSLERTEAFF

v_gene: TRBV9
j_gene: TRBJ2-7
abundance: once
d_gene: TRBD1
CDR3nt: TGTGCCAGCAGCGTAGGGACAGGGGGCCGGGAGCAGTACTTC
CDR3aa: CASSVGTGGREQYF